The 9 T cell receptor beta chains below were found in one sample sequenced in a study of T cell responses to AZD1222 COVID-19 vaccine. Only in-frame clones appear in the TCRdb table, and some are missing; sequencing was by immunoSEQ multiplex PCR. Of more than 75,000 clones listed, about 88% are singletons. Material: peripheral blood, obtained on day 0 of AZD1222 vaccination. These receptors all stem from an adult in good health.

The CDR3 sequence: CASSLEAGLTTEAFF. CDR3 bases: TGCGCCAGCAGCTTGGAGGCAGGCCTAACGACTGAAGCTTTCTTT. The J gene is TRBJ1-1, the V gene TRBV5-1; no clear D. Trimming left V 0 bases short and J 5 bases short, with 14 bases between. Per germline, CDR1 SGHRS and CDR2 YFSETQ. The CDR3 is 15 amino acids.

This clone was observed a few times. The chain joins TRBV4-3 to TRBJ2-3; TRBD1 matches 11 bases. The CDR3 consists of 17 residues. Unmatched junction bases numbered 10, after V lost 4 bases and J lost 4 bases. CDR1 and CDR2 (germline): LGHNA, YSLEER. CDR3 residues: CASSRFMGQGGPDTQYF. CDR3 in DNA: TGCGCCAGCAGCCGTTTCATGGGACAGGGGGGTCCAGATACGCAGTATTTT.

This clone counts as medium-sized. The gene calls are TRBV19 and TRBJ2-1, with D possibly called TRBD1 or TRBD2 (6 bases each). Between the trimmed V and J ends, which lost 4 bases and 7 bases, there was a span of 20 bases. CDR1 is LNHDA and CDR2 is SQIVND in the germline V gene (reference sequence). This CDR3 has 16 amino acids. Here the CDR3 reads CASSTPLGGTPNEQFF. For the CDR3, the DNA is TGTGCCAGTAGTACCCCATTAGGGGGGACGCCTAATGAGCAGTTCTTC.

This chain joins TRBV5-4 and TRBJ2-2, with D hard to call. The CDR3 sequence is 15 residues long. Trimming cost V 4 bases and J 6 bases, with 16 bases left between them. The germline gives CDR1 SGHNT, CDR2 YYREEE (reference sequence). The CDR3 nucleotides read TGTGCCAGCAGCGCGACTGGAAAGACGGCCGGGGAGCTGTTTTTT. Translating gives CASSATGKTAGELFF.

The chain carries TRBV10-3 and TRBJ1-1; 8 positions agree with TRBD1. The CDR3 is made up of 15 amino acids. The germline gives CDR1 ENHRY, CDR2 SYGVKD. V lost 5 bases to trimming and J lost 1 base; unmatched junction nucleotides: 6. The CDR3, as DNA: TGTGCCATCAGTTCCCAGGGGGCAGCGAACACTGAAGCTTTCTTT. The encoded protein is CAISSQGAANTEAFF.

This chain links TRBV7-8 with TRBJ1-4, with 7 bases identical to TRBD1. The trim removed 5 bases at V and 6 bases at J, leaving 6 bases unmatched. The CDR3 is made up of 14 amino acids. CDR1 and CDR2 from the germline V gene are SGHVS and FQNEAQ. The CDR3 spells CASSLTGRHEKLFF. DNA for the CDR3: TGTGCCAGCAGCCTGACAGGGCGACATGAAAAACTGTTTTTT.

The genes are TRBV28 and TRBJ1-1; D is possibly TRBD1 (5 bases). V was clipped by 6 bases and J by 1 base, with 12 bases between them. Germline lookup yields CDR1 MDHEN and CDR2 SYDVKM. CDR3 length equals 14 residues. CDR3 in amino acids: CASSSPGPNTEAFF. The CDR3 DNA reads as TGTGCCAGCAGCTCCCCGGGGCCGAACACTGAAGCTTTCTTT.

For the CDR3, the DNA is TGCGCCAGCAGCCAAGGGGACAGGGTGGGATACGAGCAGTACTTC. Residues: CASSQGDRVGYEQYF. This chain joins TRBV4-1 and TRBJ2-7; 9 bases align to TRBD1. CDR3 length: 15 amino acids. Germline V gene data show CDR1 as MGHRA and CDR2 as YSYEKL. J was trimmed by 4 bases and V by 1 base; bases with no gene match: 5.

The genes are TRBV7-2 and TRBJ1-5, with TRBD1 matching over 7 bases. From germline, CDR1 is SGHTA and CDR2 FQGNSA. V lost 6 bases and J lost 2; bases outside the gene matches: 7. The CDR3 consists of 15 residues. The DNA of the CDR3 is TGTGCCAGCAGTCCCAGACAGGGCGGCAATCAGCCCCAGCATTTT. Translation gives CASSPRQGGNQPQHF.